This T cell receptor (beta chain) originates from a study of response to subunit inactivated influenza vaccine. This clonotype has ten or more counts. V lost 6 bases and J lost 7, with 16 bases in between. The germline V gene encodes CDR1 SQVTM and CDR2 ANQGSEA. The CDR3 contains 13 residues. TCRdb redid the calling of the RT-PCR reads with MiXCR, one entry per CDR3 protein. The sample shows some 850,000 distinct CDR3 sequences, around a sixth of them seen only once. The receptor was isolated from a man aged 50 to 60 who received an inactivated influenza vaccine. The V call is TRBV29-1, the J call TRBJ1-5; D perhaps matches TRBD1 (5 bases). Sequencing used PBMCs from blood, obtained more than 4 days after vaccination. CDR3 in amino acids: CSVAGATGQPQHF. The CDR3 DNA follows: TGCAGCGTCGCCGGGGCCACCGGGCAGCCCCAGCATTTT.